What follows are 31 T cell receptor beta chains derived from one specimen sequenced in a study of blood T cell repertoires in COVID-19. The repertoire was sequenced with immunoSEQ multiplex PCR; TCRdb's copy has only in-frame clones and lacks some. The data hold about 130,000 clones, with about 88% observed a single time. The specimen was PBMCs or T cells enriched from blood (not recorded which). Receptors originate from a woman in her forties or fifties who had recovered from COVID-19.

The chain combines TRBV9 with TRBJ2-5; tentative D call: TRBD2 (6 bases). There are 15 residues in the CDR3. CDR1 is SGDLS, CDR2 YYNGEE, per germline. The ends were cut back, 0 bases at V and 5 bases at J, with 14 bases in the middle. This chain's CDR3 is CASSVVAGPGETQYF. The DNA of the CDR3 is TGTGCCAGCAGCGTAGTTGCGGGGCCGGGGGAGACCCAGTACTTC.

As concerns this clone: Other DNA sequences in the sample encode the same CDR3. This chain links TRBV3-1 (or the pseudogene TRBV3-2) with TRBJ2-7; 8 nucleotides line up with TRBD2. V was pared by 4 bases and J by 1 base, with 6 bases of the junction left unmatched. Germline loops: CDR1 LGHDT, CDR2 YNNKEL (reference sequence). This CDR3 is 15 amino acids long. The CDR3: CASSPKRGLSYEQYF. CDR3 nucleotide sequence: TGTGCCAGCAGCCCCAAGCGGGGGCTGTCCTACGAGCAGTACTTC.

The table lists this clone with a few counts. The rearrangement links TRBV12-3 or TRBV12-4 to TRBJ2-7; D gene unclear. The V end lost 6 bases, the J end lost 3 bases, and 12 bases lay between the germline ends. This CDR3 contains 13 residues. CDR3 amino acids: CASRPGLNYEQYF. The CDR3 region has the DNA TGTGCCAGCAGACCGGGTCTCAACTACGAGCAGTACTTC.

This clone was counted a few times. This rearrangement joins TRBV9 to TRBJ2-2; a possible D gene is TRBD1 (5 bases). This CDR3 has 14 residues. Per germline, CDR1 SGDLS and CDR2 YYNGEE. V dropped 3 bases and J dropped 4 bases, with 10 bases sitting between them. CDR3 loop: CASSEDTLTGELFF. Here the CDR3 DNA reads TGTGCCAGCAGCGAGGACACACTCACCGGGGAGCTGTTTTTT.

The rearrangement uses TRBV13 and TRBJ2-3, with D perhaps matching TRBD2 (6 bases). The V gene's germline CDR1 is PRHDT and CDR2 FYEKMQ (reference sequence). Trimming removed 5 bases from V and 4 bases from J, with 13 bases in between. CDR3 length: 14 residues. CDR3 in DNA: TGTGCCAGCAGCCTCGGGACTCGGGCAGATACGCAGTATTTT. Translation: CASSLGTRADTQYF.

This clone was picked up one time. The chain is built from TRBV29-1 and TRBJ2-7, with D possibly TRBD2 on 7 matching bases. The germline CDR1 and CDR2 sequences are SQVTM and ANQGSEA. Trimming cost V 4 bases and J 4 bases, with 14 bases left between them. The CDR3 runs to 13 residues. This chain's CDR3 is CSVVYREGYEQYF. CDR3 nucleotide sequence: TGCAGCGTTGTCTACAGGGAGGGATACGAGCAGTACTTC.

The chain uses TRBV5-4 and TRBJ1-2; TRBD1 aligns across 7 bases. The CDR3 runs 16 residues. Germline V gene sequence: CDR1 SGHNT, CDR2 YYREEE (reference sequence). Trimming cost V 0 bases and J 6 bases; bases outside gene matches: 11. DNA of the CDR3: TGTGCCAGCAGCTTGGGTCGGGAGGGGGCTATGGATGGCTACACCTTC. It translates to CASSLGREGAMDGYTF.

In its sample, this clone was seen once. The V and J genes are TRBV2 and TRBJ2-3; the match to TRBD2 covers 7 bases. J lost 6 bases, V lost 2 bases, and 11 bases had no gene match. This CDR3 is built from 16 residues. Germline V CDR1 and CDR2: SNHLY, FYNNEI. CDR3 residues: CASSETTGRGWDTQYF. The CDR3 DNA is TGTGCCAGCAGTGAAACGACTGGGAGGGGTTGGGATACGCAGTATTTT.

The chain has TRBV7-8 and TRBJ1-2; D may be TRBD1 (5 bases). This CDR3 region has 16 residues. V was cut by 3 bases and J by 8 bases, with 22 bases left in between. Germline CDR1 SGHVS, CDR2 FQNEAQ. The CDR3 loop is CASSFALPGLVGGYTF. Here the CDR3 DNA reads TGTGCCAGCAGCTTCGCCCTTCCAGGGTTAGTGGGAGGCTACACCTTC.

This CDR3 reads CASSGVGSTGRAEAFF. The DNA of the CDR3 is TGTGCCAGCAGTGGCGTGGGGTCAACAGGGCGTGCTGAAGCTTTCTTT. The V gene is TRBV6-1, the J gene TRBJ1-1, with D tentatively TRBD1 (6 bases). The CDR3 loop spans 16 amino acids. Deletions cut 4 bases from V and 6 bases from J, with 21 bases between. Germline assignment: CDR1 MNHNS and CDR2 SASEGT.

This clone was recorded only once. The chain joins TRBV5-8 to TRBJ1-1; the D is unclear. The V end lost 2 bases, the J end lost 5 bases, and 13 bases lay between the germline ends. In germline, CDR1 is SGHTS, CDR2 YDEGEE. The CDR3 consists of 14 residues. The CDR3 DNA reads TGTGCCAGCAGCTTTCAACTGGGAGGGACTGAAGCTTTCTTT. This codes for CASSFQLGGTEAFF.

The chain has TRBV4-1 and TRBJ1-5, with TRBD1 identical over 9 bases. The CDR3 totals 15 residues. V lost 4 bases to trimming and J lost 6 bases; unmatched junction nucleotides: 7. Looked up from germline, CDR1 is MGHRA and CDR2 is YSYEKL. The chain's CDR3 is CASSRTGGAGQPQHF. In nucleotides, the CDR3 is TGCGCCAGCAGCCGAACAGGGGGCGCGGGTCAGCCCCAGCATTTT.

The CDR3 sequence is CASSYGQRQETQYF. The CDR3 region has the DNA TGTGCCAGCAGCTACGGACAGCGCCAAGAGACCCAGTACTTC. The chain employs TRBV5-4 and TRBJ2-5; maybe TRBD1 (6 bases). V was trimmed by 3 bases and J by 1 base, leaving 10 bases between them. Germline V gives CDR1 SGHNT, CDR2 YYREEE (reference sequence). The CDR3 has 14 amino acids.

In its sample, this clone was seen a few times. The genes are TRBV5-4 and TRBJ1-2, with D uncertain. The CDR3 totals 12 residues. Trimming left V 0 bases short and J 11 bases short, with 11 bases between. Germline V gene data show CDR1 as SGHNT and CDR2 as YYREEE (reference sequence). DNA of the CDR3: TGTGCCAGCAGCTTGGCCCCTGAGAAGTACACCTTC. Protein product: CASSLAPEKYTF.

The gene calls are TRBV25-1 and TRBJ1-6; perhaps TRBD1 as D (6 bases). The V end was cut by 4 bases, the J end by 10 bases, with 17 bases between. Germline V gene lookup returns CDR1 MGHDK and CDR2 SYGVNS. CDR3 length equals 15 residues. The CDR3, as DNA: TGTGCCAGCAGTGGTACAGGGCTCGATGGATCACCCCTCCACTTT. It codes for CASSGTGLDGSPLHF.

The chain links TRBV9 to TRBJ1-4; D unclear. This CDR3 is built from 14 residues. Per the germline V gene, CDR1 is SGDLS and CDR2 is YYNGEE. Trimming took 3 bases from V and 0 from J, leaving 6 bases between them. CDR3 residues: CASSATATNEKLFF. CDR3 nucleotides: TGTGCCAGCAGCGCCACAGCAACTAATGAAAAACTGTTTTTT.

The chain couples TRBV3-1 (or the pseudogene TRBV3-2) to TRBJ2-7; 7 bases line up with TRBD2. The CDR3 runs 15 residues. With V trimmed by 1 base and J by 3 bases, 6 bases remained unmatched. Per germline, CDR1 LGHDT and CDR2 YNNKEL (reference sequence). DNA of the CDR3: TGTGCCAGCAGCCAAGCGTCGGGGGGAATCTACGAGCAGTACTTC. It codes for CASSQASGGIYEQYF.

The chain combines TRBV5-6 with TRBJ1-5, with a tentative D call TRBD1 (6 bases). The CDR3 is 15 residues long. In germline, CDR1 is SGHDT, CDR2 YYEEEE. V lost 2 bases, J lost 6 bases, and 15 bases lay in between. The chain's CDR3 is CASSFRADRLQPQHF. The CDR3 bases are TGTGCCAGCAGCTTCCGAGCCGACAGGCTTCAGCCCCAGCATTTT.

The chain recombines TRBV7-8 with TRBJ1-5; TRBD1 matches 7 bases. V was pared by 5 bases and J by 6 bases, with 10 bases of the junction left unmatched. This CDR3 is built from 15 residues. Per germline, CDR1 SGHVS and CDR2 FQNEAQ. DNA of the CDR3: TGTGCCAGCAGCCCCGACAGGGCCCCGGCTCAGCCCCAGCATTTT. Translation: CASSPDRAPAQPQHF.

CDR3 protein: CASSPGELRGYTF. The CDR3 coding sequence is TGTGCCAGCAGCCCGGGGGAGCTTAGGGGCTACACCTTC. The chain combines TRBV7-9 with TRBJ1-2, with D possibly TRBD1 on 5 matching bases. Germline CDR1 and CDR2: SEHNR and FQNEAQ (reference sequence). The CDR3 runs to 13 residues. V dropped 5 bases and J dropped 8 bases, with 15 bases sitting between them.

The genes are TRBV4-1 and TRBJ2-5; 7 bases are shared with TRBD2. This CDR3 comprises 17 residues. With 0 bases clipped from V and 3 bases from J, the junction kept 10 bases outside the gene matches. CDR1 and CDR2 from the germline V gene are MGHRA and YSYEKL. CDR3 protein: CASSQDLRTRREETQYF. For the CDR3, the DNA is TGCGCCAGCAGCCAAGATCTAAGGACTAGGAGAGAAGAGACCCAGTACTTC.

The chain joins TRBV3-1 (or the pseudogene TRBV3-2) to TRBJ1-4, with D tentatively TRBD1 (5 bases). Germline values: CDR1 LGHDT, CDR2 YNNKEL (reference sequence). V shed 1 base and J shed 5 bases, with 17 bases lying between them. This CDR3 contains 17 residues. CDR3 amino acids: CASSQGQPRGGNEKLFF. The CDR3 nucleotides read TGTGCCAGCAGCCAAGGGCAGCCCCGGGGGGGAAATGAAAAACTGTTTTTT.

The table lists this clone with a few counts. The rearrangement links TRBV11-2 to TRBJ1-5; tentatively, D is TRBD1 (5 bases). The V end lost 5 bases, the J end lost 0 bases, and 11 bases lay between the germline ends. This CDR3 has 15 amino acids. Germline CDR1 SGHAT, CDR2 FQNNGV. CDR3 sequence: CASSQTANSNQPQHF. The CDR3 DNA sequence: TGTGCCAGCAGCCAGACAGCAAATAGCAATCAGCCCCAGCATTTT.

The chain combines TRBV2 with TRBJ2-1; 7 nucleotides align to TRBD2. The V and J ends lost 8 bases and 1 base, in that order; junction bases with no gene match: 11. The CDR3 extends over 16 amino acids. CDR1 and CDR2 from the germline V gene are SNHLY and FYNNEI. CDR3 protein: CASSGAGSGSYNEQFF. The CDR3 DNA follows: TGTGCCAGCTCGGGAGCGGGGTCAGGGTCCTACAATGAGCAGTTCTTC.

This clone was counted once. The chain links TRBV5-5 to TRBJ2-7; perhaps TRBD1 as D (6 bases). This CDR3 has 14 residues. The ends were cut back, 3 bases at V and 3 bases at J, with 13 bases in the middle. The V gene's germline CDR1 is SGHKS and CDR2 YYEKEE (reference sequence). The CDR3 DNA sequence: TGTGCCAGCAGCTCCCCGTTACAGGGCTACGAGCAGTACTTC. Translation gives CASSSPLQGYEQYF.

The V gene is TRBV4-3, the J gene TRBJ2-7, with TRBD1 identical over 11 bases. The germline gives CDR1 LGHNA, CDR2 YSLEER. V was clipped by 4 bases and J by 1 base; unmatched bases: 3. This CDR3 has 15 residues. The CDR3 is CASSLGQGASYEQYF. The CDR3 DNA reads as TGCGCCAGCAGCCTAGGACAGGGGGCTTCCTACGAGCAGTACTTC.

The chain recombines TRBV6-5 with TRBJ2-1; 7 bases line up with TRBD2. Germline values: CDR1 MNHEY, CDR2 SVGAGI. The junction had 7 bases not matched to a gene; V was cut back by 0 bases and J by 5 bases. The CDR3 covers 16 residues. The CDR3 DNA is TGTGCCAGCAGTTACTCTCGGCTAGCGGTAAACAATGAGCAGTTCTTC. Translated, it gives CASSYSRLAVNNEQFF.

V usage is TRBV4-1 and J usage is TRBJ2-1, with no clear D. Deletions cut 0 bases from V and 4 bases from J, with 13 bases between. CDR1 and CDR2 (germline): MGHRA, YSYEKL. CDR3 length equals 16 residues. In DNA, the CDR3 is TGCGCCAGCAGCCAAGACGACACTTACCCATACAATGAGCAGTTCTTC. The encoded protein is CASSQDDTYPYNEQFF.

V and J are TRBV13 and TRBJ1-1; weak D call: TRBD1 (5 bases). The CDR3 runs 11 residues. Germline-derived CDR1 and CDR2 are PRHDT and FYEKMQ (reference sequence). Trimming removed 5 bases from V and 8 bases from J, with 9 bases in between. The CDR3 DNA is TGTGCCAGCAGCCTCCGACAGGAAGCTTTCTTT. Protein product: CASSLRQEAFF.

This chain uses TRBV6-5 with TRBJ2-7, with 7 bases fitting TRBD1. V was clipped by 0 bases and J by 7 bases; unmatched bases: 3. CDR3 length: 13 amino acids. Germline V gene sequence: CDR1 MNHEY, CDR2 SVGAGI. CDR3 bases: TGTGCCAGCAGTTACTCGAGGGGGCTGGAGCAGTACTTC. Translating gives CASSYSRGLEQYF.

As DNA, the CDR3 is TGTGCCAGCAGTTACCTAACGACTCAGTGGAACTATGGCTACACCTTC. Its translation is CASSYLTTQWNYGYTF. This chain uses TRBV6-5 with TRBJ1-2; D is undetermined. The CDR3 is made up of 16 amino acids. Germline CDR1 and CDR2: MNHEY and SVGAGI. The V and J ends lost 2 bases and 2 bases respectively, with 15 bases between them.